What follows are 6 T cell receptor beta chains derived from one specimen sequenced in a study of TIL therapy for anti-PD-1-resistant metastatic lung cancer. Time point here: pre-treatment sample, taken before nivolumab and TIL therapy. The immunoSEQ assay was v3. Assay: immunoSEQ multiplex PCR; the TCRdb copy retains only in-frame clones and omits some. This sample has about 14,000 clones; around 86% occur once, and the top ten carry roughly 0.9%. The sequencing used blood, collected at baseline. These receptors all come from a person between 25 and 79 years old with non-small cell lung cancer.

The rearrangement links TRBV30 to TRBJ1-5; D might be TRBD1 (5 bases). Per the germline V gene, CDR1 is GTSNPN and CDR2 is SVGIG (reference sequence). This CDR3 region has 14 residues. The V end lost 1 base, the J end lost 4 bases, and 11 bases lay between the germline ends. Written as DNA, the CDR3 is TGTGCCTGGAGTGGGGAGGGGTGGAATCAGCCCCAGCATTTT. This gives the protein CAWSGEGWNQPQHF.

The rearrangement uses TRBV11-3 and TRBJ1-5, with 11 positions matching TRBD1. Trimming cost V 5 bases and J 2 bases; bases outside gene matches: 5. CDR3 length: 16 residues. Germline V CDR1 and CDR2: SGHNT, YENEEA. As DNA, the CDR3 is TGTGCCAGCAGCCCCGGGACAGGGGGGTGCAATCAGCCCCAGCATTTT. Translation: CASSPGTGGCNQPQHF.

This chain joins TRBV14 and TRBJ1-1, with D unresolved. The ends were cut back, 1 base at V and 8 bases at J, with 14 bases in the middle. CDR1 is SGHDN, CDR2 FVKESK, per germline. There are 14 residues in the CDR3. CDR3 bases: TGTGCCAGCAGCCAAGTGGTGTTCTCGGTGGAAGCTTTCTTT. It is translated as CASSQVVFSVEAFF.

V is TRBV27 and J is TRBJ1-1; D call uncertain. The V end lost 4 bases, the J end lost 6 bases, and 18 bases lay between the germline ends. Germline CDR1 and CDR2: MNHEY and SMNVEV (reference sequence). The CDR3 is 15 amino acids. CDR3 sequence: CASSSGSTGRAEAFF. The CDR3 DNA follows: TGTGCCAGCAGTTCAGGCTCGACGGGTCGGGCTGAAGCTTTCTTT.

The chain has TRBV6-1 and TRBJ1-5; no reliable D call. V was cut by 6 bases and J by 6 bases, with 9 bases left in between. The length of the CDR3 is 12 residues. Germline V gene sequence: CDR1 MNHNS, CDR2 SASEGT. The CDR3 DNA sequence: TGTGCCAGCAGCTTCCCCCCTCAGCCCCAGCATTTT. This translates into CASSFPPQPQHF.

The chain carries TRBV19 and TRBJ2-3, with 8 positions matching TRBD2. Trimming removed 5 bases from V and 5 bases from J; junction bases left unmatched: 9. Germline-derived CDR1 and CDR2 are LNHDA and SQIVND (reference sequence). The length of the CDR3 is 15 residues. The CDR3 protein is CASSDRGTRLDTQYF. CDR3 in DNA: TGTGCCAGTAGTGATCGCGGGACTAGACTAGATACGCAGTATTTT.